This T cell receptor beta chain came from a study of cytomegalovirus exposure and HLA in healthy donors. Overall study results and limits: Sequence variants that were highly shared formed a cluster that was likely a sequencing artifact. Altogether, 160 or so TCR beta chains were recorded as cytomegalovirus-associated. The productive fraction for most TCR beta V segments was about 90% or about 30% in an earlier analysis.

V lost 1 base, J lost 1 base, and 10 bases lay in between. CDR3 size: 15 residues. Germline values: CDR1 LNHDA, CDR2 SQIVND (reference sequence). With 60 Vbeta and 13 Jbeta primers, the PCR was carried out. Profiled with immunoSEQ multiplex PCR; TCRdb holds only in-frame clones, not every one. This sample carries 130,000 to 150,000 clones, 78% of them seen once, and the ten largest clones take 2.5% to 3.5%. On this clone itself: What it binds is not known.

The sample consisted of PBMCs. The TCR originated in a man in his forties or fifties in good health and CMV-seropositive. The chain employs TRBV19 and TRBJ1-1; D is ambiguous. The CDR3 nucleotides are TGTGCCAGTAGTATAGTTGGACTCCCGAACACTGAAGCTTTCTTT. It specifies CASSIVGLPNTEAFF.